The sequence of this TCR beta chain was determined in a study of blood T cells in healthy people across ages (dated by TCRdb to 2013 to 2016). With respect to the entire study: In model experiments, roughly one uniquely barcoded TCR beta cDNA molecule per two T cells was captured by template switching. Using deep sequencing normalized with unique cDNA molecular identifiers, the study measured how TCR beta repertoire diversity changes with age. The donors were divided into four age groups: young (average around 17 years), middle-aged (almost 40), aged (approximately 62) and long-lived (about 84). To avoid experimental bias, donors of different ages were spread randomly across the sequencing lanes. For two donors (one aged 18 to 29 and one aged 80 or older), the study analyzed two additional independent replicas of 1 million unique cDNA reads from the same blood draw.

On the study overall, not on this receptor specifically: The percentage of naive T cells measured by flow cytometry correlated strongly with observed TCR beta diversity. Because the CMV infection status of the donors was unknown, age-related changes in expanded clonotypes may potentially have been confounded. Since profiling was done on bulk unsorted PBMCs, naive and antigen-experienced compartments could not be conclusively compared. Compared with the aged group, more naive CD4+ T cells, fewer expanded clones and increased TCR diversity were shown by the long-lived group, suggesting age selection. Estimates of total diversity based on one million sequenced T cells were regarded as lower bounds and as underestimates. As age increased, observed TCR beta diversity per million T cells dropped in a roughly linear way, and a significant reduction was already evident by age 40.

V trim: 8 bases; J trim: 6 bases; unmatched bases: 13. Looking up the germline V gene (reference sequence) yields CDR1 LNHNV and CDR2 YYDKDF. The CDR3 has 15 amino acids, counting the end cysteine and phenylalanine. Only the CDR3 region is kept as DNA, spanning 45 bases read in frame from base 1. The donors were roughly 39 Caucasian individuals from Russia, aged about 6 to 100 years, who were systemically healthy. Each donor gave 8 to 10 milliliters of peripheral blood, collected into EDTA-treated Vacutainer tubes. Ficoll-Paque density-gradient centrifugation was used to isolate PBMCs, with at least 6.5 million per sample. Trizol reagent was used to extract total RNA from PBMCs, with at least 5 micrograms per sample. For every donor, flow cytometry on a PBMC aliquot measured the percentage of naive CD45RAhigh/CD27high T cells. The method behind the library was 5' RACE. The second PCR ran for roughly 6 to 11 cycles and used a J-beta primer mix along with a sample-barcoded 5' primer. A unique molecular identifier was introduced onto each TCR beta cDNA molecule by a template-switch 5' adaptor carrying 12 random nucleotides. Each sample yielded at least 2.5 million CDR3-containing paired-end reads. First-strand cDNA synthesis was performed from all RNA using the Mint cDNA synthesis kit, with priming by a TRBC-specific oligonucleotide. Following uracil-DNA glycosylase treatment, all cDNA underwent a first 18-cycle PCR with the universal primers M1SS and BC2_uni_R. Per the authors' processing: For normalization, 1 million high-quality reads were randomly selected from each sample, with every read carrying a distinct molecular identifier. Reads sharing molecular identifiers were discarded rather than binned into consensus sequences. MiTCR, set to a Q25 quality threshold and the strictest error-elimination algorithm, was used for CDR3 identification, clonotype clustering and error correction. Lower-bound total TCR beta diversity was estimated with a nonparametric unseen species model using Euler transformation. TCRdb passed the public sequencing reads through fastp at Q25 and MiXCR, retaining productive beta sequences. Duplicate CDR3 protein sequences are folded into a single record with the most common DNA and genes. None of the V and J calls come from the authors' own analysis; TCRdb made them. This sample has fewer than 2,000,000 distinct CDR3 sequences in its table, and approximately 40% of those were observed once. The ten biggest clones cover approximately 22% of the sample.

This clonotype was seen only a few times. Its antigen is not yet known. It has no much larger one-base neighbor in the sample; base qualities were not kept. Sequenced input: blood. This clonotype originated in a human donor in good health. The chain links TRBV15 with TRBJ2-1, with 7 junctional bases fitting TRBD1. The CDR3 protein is CATYLPGPGGNEQFF. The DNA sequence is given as TGTGCCACCTACCTTCCGGGTCCAGGGGGCAATGAGCAGTTCTTC.